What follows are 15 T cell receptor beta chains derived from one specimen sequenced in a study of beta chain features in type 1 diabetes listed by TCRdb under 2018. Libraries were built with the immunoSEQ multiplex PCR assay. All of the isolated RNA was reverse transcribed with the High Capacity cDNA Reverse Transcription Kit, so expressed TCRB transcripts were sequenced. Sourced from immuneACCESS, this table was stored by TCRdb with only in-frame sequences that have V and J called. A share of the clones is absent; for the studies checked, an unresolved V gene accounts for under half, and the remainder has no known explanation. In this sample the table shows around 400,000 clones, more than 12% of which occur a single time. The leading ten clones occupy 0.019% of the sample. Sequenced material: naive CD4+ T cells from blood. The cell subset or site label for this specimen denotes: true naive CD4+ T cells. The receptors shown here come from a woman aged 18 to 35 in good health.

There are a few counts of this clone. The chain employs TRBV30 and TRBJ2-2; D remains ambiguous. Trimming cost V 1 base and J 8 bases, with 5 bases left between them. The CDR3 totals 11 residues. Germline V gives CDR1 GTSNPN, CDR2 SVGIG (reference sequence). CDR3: CAWSGAGELFF. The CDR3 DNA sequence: TGTGCCTGGAGTGGGGCGGGGGAGCTGTTTTTT.

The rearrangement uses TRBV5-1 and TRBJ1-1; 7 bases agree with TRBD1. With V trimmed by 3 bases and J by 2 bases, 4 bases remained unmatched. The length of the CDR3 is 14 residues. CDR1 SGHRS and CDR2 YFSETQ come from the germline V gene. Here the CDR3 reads CASSSGTENTEAFF. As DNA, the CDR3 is TGCGCCAGCAGCTCCGGGACAGAAAACACTGAAGCTTTCTTT. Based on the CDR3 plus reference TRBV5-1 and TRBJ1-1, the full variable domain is KAGVTQTPRYLIKTRGQQVTLSCSPISGHRSVSWYQQTPGQGLQFLFEYFSETQRNKGNFPGRFSGRQFSNSRSEMNVSTLELGDSALYLCASSSGTENTEAFFGQGTRLTVV.

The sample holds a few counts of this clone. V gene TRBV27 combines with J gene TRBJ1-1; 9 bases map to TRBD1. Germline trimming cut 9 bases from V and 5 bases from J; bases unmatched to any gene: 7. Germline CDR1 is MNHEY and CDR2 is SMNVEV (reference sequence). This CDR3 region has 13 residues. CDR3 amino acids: CASWGQGETEAFF. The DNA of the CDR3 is TGTGCCAGTTGGGGACAGGGAGAAACTGAAGCTTTCTTT.

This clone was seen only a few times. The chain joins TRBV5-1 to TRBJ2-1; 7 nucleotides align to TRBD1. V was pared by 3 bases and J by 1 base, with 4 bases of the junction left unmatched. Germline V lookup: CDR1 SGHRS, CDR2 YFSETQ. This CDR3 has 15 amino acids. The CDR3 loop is CASSSRTGSYNEQFF. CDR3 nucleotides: TGCGCCAGCAGCTCAAGGACAGGATCCTACAATGAGCAGTTCTTC.

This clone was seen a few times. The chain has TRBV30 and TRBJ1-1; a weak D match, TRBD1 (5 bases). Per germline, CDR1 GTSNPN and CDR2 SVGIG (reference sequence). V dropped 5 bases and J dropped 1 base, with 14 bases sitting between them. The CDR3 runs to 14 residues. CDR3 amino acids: CAWAQGLPNTEAFF. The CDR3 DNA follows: TGTGCCTGGGCCCAGGGACTGCCGAACACTGAAGCTTTCTTT.

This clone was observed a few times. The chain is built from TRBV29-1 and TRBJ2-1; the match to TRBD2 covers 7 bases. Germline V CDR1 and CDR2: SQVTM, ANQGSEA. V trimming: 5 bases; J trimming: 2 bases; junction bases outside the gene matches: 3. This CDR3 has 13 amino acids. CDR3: CSVLGLAYNEQFF. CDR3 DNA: TGCAGCGTTTTAGGACTAGCCTACAATGAGCAGTTCTTC.

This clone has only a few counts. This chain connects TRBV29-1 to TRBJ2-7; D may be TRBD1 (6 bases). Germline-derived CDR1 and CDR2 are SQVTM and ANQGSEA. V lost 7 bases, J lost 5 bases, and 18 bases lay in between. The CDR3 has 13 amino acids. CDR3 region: CSATLRTDDEQYF. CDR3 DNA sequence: TGCAGCGCCACCCTACGGACAGACGACGAGCAGTACTTC.

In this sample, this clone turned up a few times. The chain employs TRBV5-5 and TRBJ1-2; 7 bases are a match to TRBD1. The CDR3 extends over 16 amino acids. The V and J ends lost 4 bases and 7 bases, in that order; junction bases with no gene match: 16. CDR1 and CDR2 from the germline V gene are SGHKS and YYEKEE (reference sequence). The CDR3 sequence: CASSIQGGGRRVGYTF. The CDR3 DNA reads TGTGCCAGCAGCATCCAGGGGGGCGGAAGGCGCGTTGGCTACACCTTC.

The CDR3: CAWGGGRNQPQHF. CDR3 DNA: TGTGCCTGGGGCGGGGGGCGCAATCAGCCCCAGCATTTT. The chain carries TRBV30 and TRBJ1-5; the D gene is possibly TRBD1 (6 bases). Looked up from germline, CDR1 is GTSNPN and CDR2 is SVGIG (reference sequence). With 5 bases removed from V and 2 bases from J, the gap between germline ends came to 10 bases. This CDR3 comprises 13 residues.

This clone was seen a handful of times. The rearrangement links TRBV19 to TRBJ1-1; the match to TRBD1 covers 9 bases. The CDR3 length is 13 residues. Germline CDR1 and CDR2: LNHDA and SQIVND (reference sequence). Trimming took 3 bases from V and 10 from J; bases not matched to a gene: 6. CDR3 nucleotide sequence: TGTGCCAGTAGTATGGACAGGGGAAGCGGAGCTTTCTTT. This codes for CASSMDRGSGAFF.

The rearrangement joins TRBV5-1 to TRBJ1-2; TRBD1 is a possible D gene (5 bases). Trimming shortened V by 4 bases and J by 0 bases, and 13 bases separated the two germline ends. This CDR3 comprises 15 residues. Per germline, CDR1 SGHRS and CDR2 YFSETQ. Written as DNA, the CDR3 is TGCGCCAGCAGCCCCCAACAGGCTTCTAACTATGGCTACACCTTC. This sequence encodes CASSPQQASNYGYTF.

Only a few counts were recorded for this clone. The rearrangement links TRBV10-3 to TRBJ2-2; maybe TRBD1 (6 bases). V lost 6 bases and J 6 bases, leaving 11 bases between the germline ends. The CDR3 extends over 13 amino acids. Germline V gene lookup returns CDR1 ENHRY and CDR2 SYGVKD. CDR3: CAISRQDPGELFF. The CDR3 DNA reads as TGTGCCATCAGCCGACAGGATCCCGGGGAGCTGTTTTTT.

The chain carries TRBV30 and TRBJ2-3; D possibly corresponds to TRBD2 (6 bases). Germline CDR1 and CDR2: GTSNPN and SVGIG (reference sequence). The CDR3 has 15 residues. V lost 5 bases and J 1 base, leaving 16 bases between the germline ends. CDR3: CAWLTTGEGTDTQYF. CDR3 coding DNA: TGTGCCTGGCTAACTACGGGGGAGGGCACAGATACGCAGTATTTT.

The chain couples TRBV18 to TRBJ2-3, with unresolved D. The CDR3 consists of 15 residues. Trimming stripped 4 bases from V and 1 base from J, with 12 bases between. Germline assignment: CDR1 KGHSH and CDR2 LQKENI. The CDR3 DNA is TGTGCCAGCTCACAGACAACTGTGGGCACAGATACGCAGTATTTT. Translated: CASSQTTVGTDTQYF.

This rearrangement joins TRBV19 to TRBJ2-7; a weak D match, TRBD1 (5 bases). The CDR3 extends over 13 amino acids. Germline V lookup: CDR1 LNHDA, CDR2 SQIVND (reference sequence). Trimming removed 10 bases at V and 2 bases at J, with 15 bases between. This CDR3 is CATSKGFTYEQYF. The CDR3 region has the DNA TGTGCCACCTCTAAGGGGTTCACCTACGAGCAGTACTTC.